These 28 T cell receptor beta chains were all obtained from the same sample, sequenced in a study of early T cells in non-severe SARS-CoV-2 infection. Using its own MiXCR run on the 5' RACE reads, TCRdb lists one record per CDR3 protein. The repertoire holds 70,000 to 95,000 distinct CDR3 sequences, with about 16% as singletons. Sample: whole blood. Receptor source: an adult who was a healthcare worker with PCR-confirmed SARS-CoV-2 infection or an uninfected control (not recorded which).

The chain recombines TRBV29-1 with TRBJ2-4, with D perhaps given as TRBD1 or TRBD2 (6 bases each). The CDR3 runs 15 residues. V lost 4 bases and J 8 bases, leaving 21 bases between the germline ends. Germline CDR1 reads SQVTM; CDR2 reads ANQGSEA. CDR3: CSVVGGYPRSDIQYF. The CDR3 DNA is TGCAGCGTTGTGGGGGGCTATCCGAGGTCAGACATTCAGTACTTC.

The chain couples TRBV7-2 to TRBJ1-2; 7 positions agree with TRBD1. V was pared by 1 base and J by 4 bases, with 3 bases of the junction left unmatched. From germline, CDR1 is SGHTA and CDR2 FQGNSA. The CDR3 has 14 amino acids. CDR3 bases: TGTGCCAGCAGCTTAGTACAGGGGAGCTATGGCTACACCTTC. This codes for CASSLVQGSYGYTF.

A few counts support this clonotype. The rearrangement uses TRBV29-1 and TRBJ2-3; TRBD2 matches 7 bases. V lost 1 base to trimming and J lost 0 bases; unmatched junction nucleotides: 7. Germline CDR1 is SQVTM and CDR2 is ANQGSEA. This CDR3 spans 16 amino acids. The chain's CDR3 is CSVEGGETSSTDTQYF. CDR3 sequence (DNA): TGCAGCGTTGAAGGGGGGGAGACTAGCAGCACAGATACGCAGTATTTT.

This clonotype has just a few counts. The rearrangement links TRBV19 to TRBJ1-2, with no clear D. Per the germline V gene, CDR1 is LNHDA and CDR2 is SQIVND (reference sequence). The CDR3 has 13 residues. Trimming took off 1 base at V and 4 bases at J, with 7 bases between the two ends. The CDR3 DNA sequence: TGTGCCAGTAGTATAGCCAGGATCTATGGCTACACCTTC. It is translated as CASSIARIYGYTF.

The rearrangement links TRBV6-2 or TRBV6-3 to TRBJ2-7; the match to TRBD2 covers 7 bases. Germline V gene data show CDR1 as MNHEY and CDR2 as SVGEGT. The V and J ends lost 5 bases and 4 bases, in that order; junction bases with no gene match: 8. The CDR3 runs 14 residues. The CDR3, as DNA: TGTGCCAGCAGTAAGCGGGACCTCCTATACGAGCAGTACTTC. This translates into CASSKRDLLYEQYF.

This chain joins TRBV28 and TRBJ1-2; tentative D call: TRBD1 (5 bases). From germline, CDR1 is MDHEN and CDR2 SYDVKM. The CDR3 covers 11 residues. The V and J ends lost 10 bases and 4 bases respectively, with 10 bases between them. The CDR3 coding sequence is TGTGCCACCATCGGGGGCTATGGCTACACCTTC. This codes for CATIGGYGYTF.

CDR3 sequence reads: CASSQDAAGASTGELFF. In nucleotides, the CDR3 is TGCGCCAGCAGCCAAGACGCCGCAGGGGCGAGCACCGGGGAGCTGTTTTTT. The chain carries TRBV4-1 and TRBJ2-2, with D possibly TRBD1 on 6 matching bases. With 0 bases removed from V and 4 bases from J, the gap between germline ends came to 15 bases. Per germline, CDR1 MGHRA and CDR2 YSYEKL. CDR3 length: 17 residues.

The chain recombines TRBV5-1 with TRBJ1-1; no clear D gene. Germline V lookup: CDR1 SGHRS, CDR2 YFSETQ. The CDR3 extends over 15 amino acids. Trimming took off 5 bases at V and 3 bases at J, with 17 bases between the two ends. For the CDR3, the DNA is TGCGCCAGCAGTCCCTTTCGATTAGACGACACTGAAGCTTTCTTT. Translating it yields CASSPFRLDDTEAFF.

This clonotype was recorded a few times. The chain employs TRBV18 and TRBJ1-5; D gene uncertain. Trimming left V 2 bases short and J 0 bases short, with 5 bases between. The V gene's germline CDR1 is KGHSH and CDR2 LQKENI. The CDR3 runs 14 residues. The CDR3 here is CASSPDYSNQPQHF. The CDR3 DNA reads TGTGCCAGCTCACCAGACTATAGCAATCAGCCCCAGCATTTT.

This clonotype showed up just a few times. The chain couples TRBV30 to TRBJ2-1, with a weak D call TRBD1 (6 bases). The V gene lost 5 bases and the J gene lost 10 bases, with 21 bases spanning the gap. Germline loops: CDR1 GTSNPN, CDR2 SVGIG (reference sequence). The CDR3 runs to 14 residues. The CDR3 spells CAWQGLPDLAEQFF. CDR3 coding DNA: TGTGCCTGGCAGGGGCTCCCGGACCTGGCGGAGCAGTTCTTC. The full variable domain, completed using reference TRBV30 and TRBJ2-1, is SQTIHQWPATLVQPVGSPLSLECTVEGTSNPNLYWYRQAAGRGLQLLFYSVGIGQISSEVPQNLSASRPQDRQFILSSKKLLLSDSGFYLCAWQGLPDLAEQFFGPGTRLTVL.

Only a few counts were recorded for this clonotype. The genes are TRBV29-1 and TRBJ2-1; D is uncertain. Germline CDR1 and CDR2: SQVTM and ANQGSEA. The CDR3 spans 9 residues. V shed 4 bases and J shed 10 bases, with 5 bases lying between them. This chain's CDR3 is CSVVLEQFF. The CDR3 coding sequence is TGCAGCGTTGTACTGGAGCAGTTCTTC.

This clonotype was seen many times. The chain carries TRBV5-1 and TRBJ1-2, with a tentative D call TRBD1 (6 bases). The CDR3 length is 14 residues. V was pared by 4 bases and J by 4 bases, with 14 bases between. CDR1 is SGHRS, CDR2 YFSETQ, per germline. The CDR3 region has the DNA TGCGCCAGCAGCACGGACAGCTCTATCTATGGCTACACCTTC. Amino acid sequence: CASSTDSSIYGYTF.

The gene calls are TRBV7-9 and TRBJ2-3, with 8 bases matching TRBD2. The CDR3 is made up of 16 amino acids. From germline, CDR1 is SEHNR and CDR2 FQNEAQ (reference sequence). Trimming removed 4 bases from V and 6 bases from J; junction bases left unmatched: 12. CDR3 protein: CASSSSRNLAGDTQYF. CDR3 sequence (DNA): TGTGCCAGCAGCTCCTCTAGGAACCTAGCGGGTGATACGCAGTATTTT.

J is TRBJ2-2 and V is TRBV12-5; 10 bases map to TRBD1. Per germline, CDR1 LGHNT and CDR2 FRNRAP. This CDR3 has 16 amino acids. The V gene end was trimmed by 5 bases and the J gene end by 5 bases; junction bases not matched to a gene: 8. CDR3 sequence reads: CASGPMDRGTTGELFF. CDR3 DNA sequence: TGTGCTAGTGGTCCGATGGACAGGGGGACTACCGGGGAGCTGTTTTTT.

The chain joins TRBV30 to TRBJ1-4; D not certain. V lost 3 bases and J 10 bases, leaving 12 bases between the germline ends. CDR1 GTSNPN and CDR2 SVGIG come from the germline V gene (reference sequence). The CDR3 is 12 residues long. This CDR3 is CAWSGSTGKLFF. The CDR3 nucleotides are TGTGCCTGGAGCGGGTCAACGGGAAAACTGTTTTTT.

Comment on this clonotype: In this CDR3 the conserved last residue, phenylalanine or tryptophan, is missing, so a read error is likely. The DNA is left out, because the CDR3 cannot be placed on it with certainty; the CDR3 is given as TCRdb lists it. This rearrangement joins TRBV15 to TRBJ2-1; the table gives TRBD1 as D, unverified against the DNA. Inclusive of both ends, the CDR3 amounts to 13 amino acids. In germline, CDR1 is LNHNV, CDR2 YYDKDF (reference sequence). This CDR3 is CATSRDLGDRESL.

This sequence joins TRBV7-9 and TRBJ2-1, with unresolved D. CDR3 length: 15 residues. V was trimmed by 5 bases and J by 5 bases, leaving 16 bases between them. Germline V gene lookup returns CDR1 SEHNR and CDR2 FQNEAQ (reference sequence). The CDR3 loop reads CASSKGKAANNEQFF. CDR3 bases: TGTGCCAGCAGCAAAGGGAAAGCCGCTAACAATGAGCAGTTCTTC.

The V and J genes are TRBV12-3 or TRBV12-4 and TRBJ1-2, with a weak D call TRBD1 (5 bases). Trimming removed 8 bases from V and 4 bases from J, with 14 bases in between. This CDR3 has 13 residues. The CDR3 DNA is TGTGCCAGCGGTACAGCGGGGCTCTATGGCTACACCTTC. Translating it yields CASGTAGLYGYTF.

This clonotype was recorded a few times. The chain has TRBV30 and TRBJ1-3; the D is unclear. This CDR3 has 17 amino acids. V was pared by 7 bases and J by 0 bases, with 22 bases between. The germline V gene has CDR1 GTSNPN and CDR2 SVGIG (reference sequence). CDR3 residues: CASLAGRHQSSGNTIYF. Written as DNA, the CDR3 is TGTGCCTCCCTCGCGGGAAGGCACCAGAGCTCTGGAAACACCATATATTTT.

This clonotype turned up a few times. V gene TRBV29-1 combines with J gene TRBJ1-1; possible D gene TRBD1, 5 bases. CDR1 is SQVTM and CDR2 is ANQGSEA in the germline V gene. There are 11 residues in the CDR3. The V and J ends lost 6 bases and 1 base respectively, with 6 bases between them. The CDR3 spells CSVGTNTEAFF. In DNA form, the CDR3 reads TGCAGCGTAGGGACGAACACTGAAGCTTTCTTT.

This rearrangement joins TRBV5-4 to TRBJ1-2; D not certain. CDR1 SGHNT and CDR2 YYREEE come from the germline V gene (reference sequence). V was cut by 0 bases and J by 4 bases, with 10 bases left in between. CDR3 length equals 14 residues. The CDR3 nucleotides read TGTGCCAGCAGCTTGGACTCAGTGTCCTATGGCTACACCTTC. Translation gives CASSLDSVSYGYTF.

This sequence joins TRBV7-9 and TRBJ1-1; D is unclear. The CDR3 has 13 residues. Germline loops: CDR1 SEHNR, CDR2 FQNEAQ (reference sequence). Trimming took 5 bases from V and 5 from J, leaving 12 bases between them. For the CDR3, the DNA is TGTGCCAGCAGCGCCCCGCATTGGACTGAAGCTTTCTTT. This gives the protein CASSAPHWTEAFF.

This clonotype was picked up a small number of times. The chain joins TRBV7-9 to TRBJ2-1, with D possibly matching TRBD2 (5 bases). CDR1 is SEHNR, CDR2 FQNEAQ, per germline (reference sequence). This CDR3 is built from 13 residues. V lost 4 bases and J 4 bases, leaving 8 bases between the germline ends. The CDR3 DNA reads TGTGCCAGCAGCTCGGGGTCTTACAATGAGCAGTTCTTC. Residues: CASSSGSYNEQFF.

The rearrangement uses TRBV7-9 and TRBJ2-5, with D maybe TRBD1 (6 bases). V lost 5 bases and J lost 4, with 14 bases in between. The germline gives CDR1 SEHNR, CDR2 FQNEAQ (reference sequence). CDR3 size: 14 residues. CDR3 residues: CASSRGKSSETQYF. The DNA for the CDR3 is TGTGCCAGCAGCAGGGGGAAAAGTTCAGAGACCCAGTACTTC.

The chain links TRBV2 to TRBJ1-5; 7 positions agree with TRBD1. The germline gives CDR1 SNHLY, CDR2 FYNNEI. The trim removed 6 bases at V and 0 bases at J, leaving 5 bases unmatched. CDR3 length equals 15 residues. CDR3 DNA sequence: TGTGCCAGCAGGGCCGGGACAGATAGCAATCAGCCCCAGCATTTT. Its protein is CASRAGTDSNQPQHF.

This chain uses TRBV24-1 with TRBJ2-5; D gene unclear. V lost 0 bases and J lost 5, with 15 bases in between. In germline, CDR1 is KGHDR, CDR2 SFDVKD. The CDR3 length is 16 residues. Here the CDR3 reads CATSDLTTNLGETQYF. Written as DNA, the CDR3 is TGTGCCACCAGTGATTTGACGACCAACTTGGGCGAGACCCAGTACTTC.

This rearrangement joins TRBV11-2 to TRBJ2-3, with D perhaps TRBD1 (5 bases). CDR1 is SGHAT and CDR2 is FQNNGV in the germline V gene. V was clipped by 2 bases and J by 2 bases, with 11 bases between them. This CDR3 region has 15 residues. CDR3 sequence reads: CASSLRGKSTDTQYF. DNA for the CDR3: TGTGCCAGCAGCTTAAGGGGCAAATCCACAGATACGCAGTATTTT.

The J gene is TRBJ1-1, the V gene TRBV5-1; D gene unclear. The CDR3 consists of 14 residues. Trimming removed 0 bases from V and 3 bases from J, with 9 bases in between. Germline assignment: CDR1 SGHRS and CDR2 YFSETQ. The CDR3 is CASSLASTDTEAFF. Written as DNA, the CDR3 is TGCGCCAGCAGCTTGGCGAGCACGGACACTGAAGCTTTCTTT. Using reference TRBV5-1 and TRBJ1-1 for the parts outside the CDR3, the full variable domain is KAGVTQTPRYLIKTRGQQVTLSCSPISGHRSVSWYQQTPGQGLQFLFEYFSETQRNKGNFPGRFSGRQFSNSRSEMNVSTLELGDSALYLCASSLASTDTEAFFGQGTRLTVV.